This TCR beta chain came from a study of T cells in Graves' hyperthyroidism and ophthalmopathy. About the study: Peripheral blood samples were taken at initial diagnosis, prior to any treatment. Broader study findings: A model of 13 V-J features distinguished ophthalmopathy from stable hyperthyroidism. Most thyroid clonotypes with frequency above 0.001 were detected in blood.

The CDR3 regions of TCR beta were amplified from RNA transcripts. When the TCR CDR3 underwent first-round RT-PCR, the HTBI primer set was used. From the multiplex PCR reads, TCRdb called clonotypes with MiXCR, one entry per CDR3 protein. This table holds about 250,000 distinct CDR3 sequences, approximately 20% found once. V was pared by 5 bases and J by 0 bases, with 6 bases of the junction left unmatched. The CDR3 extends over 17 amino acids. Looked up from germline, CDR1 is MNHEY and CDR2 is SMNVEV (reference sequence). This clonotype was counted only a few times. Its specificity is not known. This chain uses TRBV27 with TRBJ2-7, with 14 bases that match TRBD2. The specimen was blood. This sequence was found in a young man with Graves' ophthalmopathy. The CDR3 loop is CASSPRLAGGFSYEQYF. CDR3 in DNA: TGTGCCAGCAGTCCGAGACTAGCGGGAGGGTTCTCCTACGAGCAGTACTTC.